The rows below give T cell receptor beta chains drawn from one sample of a study of cytomegalovirus exposure and HLA in healthy donors. Measured with immunoSEQ multiplex PCR; TCRdb has only the in-frame clones, and not every one. The sample comprises 200,000 or so clones, 82% of which are singletons, and about 2.6% rests with the top ten. The sample consisted of PBMCs. Receptors were obtained from a woman aged 40 to 49 in good health and CMV-seronegative. CDR3s include the opening cysteine and the closing phenylalanine or tryptophan. D genes are given only for firm matches. The size entry is marked missing in some rows and otherwise reads once, few, many or a size class.

D gene,J gene,V gene,clone size,CDR3 DNA,CDR3 protein
NA,TRBJ1-2,TRBV19,NA,TGTGCCAGTAGTATTGCGGCGGGGTACGGCTACACCTTC,CASSIAAGYGYTF
TRBD2,TRBJ2-7,TRBV6-1,NA,TGTGCCAGCACCTCCTGGGACCGGGGGGTCTACGAGCAGTACTTC,CASTSWDRGVYEQYF
TRBD1,TRBJ1-4,TRBV30,NA,TGTGCCTGGAGTGTAGGGACAGCTAATGAAAAACTGTTTTTT,CAWSVGTANEKLFF
NA,TRBJ1-1,TRBV7-6,NA,TGTGCCAGCAGCTTAGGAGTCCGGAACACTGAAGCTTTCTTT,CASSLGVRNTEAFF
NA,TRBJ1-1,TRBV14,NA,TGTGCCAGCAGCCCCGACAGACGCACTGAAGCTTTCTTT,CASSPDRRTEAFF
TRBD2,TRBJ2-7,TRBV13,NA,TGTGCCAGCAGCTTAGGCCTAGCGGGAGCCGAGCAGTACTTC,CASSLGLAGAEQYF
TRBD2,TRBJ2-1,TRBV28,NA,TGTGCCAGCAGTTCGGCGGGACTAGTCGAGGGCTATGAGCAGTTCTTC,CASSSAGLVEGYEQFF
NA,TRBJ1-1,TRBV6-5,NA,TGTGCCAGCAGCCGGGAAGGGTTCGCGAACACTGAAGCTTTCTTT,CASSREGFANTEAFF
TRBD1,TRBJ1-5,TRBV7-9,NA,TGTTCCAGCAGCTCCCAGGGGGGCAATCAGCCCCAGCATTTT,CSSSSQGGNQPQHF
TRBD1,TRBJ1-1,TRBV27,NA,TGTGCCAGCAGTTTTTTCCCGACAGGGCGCACTGAAGCTTTCTTT,CASSFFPTGRTEAFF
TRBD2,TRBJ2-1,TRBV27,NA,TGTGCCAGCAGAACTAGCGGGAGCCGTTATGAGCAGTTCTTC,CASRTSGSRYEQFF
NA,TRBJ1-2,TRBV6-1,few,TGTGCCAGCACTTCGTCAGGCGCAGGTAGCTATGGCTACACCTTC,CASTSSGAGSYGYTF
TRBD1,TRBJ2-7,TRBV19,NA,TGTGCCAGTAGTATAGTCGGTGGACAGGGTCGGGAGCAGTACTTC,CASSIVGGQGREQYF
TRBD2,TRBJ2-5,TRBV4-1,NA,TGCGCCAGCAGCCAAGGACTAGCGGGAATTTCTGGCCAAGAGACCCAGTACTTC,CASSQGLAGISGQETQYF
NA,TRBJ2-7,TRBV10-2,NA,TGCGCCAGCAGTGAGGGGGACGTGGGAGGAGGGGACGAGCAGTACTTC,CASSEGDVGGGDEQYF
NA,TRBJ1-5,TRBV27,NA,TGTGCCAGCAGTTTACAGGGGAGATTTGGCAATCAGCCCCAGCATTTT,CASSLQGRFGNQPQHF
NA,TRBJ1-1,TRBV19,NA,TGTGCCGTTTCTTGGAGGTCGAACACTGAAGCTTTCTTT,CAVSWRSNTEAFF
NA,TRBJ1-1,TRBV7-3,NA,TGTGCCAGCAGCGACGACAACTTTAGGAACACTGAAGCTTTCTTT,CASSDDNFRNTEAFF
NA,TRBJ2-7,TRBV29-1,NA,TGCAGCTTCGTCGAGAGCTCCTACGAGCAGTACTTC,CSFVESSYEQYF
NA,TRBJ1-6,TRBV4-1,once,TGCGCCAGCAGTCGAGTAAATTACAGGGATTCACCCCTCCACTTT,CASSRVNYRDSPLHF
TRBD2,TRBJ2-7,TRBV28,NA,TGTGCCAGCATCGATACCGGGACTAGCGGCGAGCAGTACTTC,CASIDTGTSGEQYF
NA,TRBJ2-2,TRBV5-1,NA,TGCGCCAGCAGCTTGAATTTTGGAGGGACGAACACCGGGGAGCTGTTTTTT,CASSLNFGGTNTGELFF
NA,TRBJ2-7,TRBV7-9,NA,TGTGCCAGCAGCTTAGACTCCCCACCCTACGAGCAGTACTTC,CASSLDSPPYEQYF
TRBD2,TRBJ2-7,TRBV4-2,NA,TGTGCCAGCAGCCAAGTTGAAGCGGGAGAAGGGAGGTACGAGCAGTACTTC,CASSQVEAGEGRYEQYF
NA,TRBJ2-7,TRBV5-1,NA,TGCGCCAGTCAAGTGGAGGGCACCTACGAGCAGTACTTC,CASQVEGTYEQYF
TRBD1,TRBJ1-1,TRBV6-5,NA,TGTGCCAGCAGTCACGACAGGGTCGGGAACACTGAAGCTTTCTTT,CASSHDRVGNTEAFF
NA,TRBJ1-5,TRBV30,once,TGTGCCTGGAGTGAGCAGGGTTATTACAATCAGCCCCAGCATTTT,CAWSEQGYYNQPQHF
NA,TRBJ1-1,TRBV7-3,NA,TGTGCCAGCAGCTCCAGCGGGAGGGCGAACACTGAAGCTTTCTTT,CASSSSGRANTEAFF
TRBD1,TRBJ2-2,TRBV27,NA,TGTGCCAGCAGTTTCACACAGGGGTACACCGGGGAGCTGTTTTTT,CASSFTQGYTGELFF
NA,TRBJ2-5,TRBV4-1,NA,TGCGCCAGCAGCCAACCGGGGAGAGGAGAGACCCAGTACTTC,CASSQPGRGETQYF
NA,TRBJ1-1,TRBV6-5,NA,TGTGCCAGCAGTTCCTTCGCCCCGGGGGAGAACACTGAAGCTTTCTTT,CASSSFAPGENTEAFF